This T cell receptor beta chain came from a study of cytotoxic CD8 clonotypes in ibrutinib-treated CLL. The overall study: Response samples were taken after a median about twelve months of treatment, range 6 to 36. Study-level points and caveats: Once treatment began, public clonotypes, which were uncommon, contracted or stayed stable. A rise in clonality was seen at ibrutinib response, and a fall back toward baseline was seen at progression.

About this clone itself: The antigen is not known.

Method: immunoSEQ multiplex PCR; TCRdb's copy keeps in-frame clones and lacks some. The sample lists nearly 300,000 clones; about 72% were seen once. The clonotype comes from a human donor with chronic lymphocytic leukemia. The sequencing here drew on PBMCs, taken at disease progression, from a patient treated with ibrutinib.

In nucleotides, the CDR3 is TGTGCCAGCAGCCGTAGCGGTGGGGAGACCCAGTACTTC. It specifies CASSRSGGETQYF. V and J are TRBV11-3 and TRBJ2-5; D perhaps matches TRBD2 (6 bases). Trimming cost V 5 bases and J 5 bases, with 12 bases left between them. This CDR3 is 13 amino acids long. The V gene's germline CDR1 is SGHNT and CDR2 YENEEA.